These T cell receptor beta chains were read from a single sample in a study of PD-1 blockade in classical Hodgkin lymphoma. This table comes from immunoSEQ multiplex PCR, and its TCRdb copy is limited to in-frame clones, with some not included. The sample has 130,000 to 150,000 clones, approximately 81% seen once. This specimen was peripheral blood mononuclear cells (PBMCs), taken before the second cycle of nivolumab. The receptors shown here come from a human donor with classical Hodgkin lymphoma. CDR3s include the opening cysteine and the closing phenylalanine or tryptophan. The order of the fields is V gene, clone size, D gene, J gene, CDR3 protein, CDR3 DNA. The D gene is left open where the match is weak. A row's size may be missing; if present it is once, few, many or a size class.

TRBV5-8,.,TRBD1,TRBJ1-4,CASSHRGVEKLFF,TGTGCCAGCAGCCACAGGGGTGTGGAAAAACTGTTTTTT
TRBV7-9,.,.,TRBJ1-2,CASTIGGSGYGYTF,TGTGCCAGCACGATAGGGGGATCGGGATATGGCTACACCTTC
TRBV6-5,once,.,TRBJ2-7,CASSYGAESYEQYF,TGTGCCAGCAGTTACGGAGCGGAGTCCTACGAGCAGTACTTC
TRBV28,.,.,TRBJ2-7,CASSPGGHLYEQYF,TGTGCCAGCAGCCCCGGGGGACACCTCTACGAGCAGTACTTC
TRBV18,.,.,TRBJ2-2,CASSPLAGELFF,TGTGCCAGCTCACCACTGGCCGGGGAGCTGTTTTTT
TRBV11-3,.,.,TRBJ1-1,CASSLGPGDPEAFF,TGTGCCAGCAGCTTAGGACCCGGTGACCCTGAAGCTTTCTTT
TRBV7-2,.,.,TRBJ2-5,CASSLKGVETQYF,TGTGCCAGCAGCTTAAAAGGGGTGGAGACCCAGTACTTC
TRBV6-4,.,.,TRBJ2-1,CASSEFPGRGSYNEQFF,TGTGCCAGCAGTGAGTTTCCAGGAAGAGGCTCCTACAATGAGCAGTTCTTC
TRBV5-6,.,TRBD1,TRBJ1-5,CASSLFQGDQPQHF,TGTGCCAGCAGCTTGTTCCAGGGGGACCAGCCCCAGCATTTT
TRBV5-1,.,TRBD2,TRBJ2-7,CASSWVTSGRDDEQYF,TGCGCCAGCAGCTGGGTGACTAGCGGGAGGGACGACGAGCAGTACTTC
TRBV6-4,.,TRBD2,TRBJ2-1,CASSDQRGGGQFF,TGTGCCAGCAGTGACCAGCGGGGGGGCGGGCAGTTCTTC
TRBV4-1,few,.,TRBJ2-6,CASSQDGGLTGANVLTF,TGCGCCAGCAGCCAAGACGGTGGGCTTACTGGGGCCAACGTCCTGACTTTC
TRBV7-3,.,TRBD2,TRBJ2-1,CASSLNQPGLSYNEQFF,TGTGCCAGCAGCTTAAACCAACCGGGACTATCCTACAATGAGCAGTTCTTC
TRBV10-3,.,TRBD1,TRBJ1-6,CAISAGGKSGGSYNSPLHF,TGTGCCATCAGTGCAGGGGGCAAGTCCGGCGGGTCCTATAATTCACCCCTCCACTTT